The 14 T cell receptor beta chains reported below all come from one sample, sequenced in a study of blood T cell repertoires in COVID-19. Some clones are missing from TCRdb's copy, which holds only in-frame ones; the method was immunoSEQ multiplex PCR. The sample lists around 300,000 clones, around 89% seen once, with about 1.7% in the top ten. Material for sequencing was PBMCs or T cells enriched from blood (not recorded which). The receptors derive from a woman aged 18-30 years with acute COVID-19.

V is TRBV5-1 and J is TRBJ1-2, with D unresolved. CDR1 is SGHRS and CDR2 is YFSETQ in the germline V gene. Between the trimmed V and J ends, which lost 2 bases and 3 bases, there was a span of 11 bases. The length of the CDR3 is 14 residues. CDR3 bases: TGCGCCAGCAGCTTAGGGCTCGGGGACTATGGCTACACCTTC. It specifies CASSLGLGDYGYTF.

V usage is TRBV3-1 (or the pseudogene TRBV3-2) and J usage is TRBJ2-1, with 12 nucleotides matching TRBD2. CDR1 and CDR2 (germline): LGHDT, YNNKEL (reference sequence). This CDR3 contains 17 residues. Losses at the gene ends were 0 bases for V and 4 bases for J; bases not matched to a gene: 4. The CDR3 spells CASSQDPLAGGYNEQFF. The CDR3 nucleotides are TGTGCCAGCAGCCAAGATCCCCTAGCGGGAGGGTACAATGAGCAGTTCTTC.

The V gene is TRBV2, the J gene TRBJ1-2; D perhaps matches TRBD1 (5 bases). Between the trimmed V and J ends, which lost 4 bases and 2 bases, there was a span of 8 bases. Germline values: CDR1 SNHLY, CDR2 FYNNEI. The CDR3 length is 13 residues. CDR3 DNA: TGTGCCAGCAGTGGACAGCAGAACTATGGCTACACCTTC. Its protein product is CASSGQQNYGYTF. The whole variable domain, filled in from reference TRBV2 and TRBJ1-2, reads EPEVTQTPSHQVTQMGQEVILRCVPISNHLYFYWYRQILGQKVEFLVSFYNNEISEKSEIFDDQFSVERPDGSNFTLKIRSTKLEDSAMYFCASSGQQNYGYTFGSGTRLTVV.

The J gene is TRBJ2-2, the V gene TRBV11-2; TRBD1 might be the D (5 bases). Trimming left V 4 bases short and J 0 bases short, with 9 bases between. Looked up from germline, CDR1 is SGHAT and CDR2 is FQNNGV. The CDR3 sequence is 15 residues long. CDR3 nucleotides: TGTGCCAGCAGCTCACAGGCCTCGAACACCGGGGAGCTGTTTTTT. Translation gives CASSSQASNTGELFF.

This chain uses TRBV4-1 with TRBJ2-6; perhaps TRBD1 as D (5 bases). The CDR3 is 17 amino acids. Germline loops: CDR1 MGHRA, CDR2 YSYEKL. Trimming shortened V by 3 bases and J by 2 bases, and 14 bases separated the two germline ends. CDR3 nucleotides: TGCGCCAGCAGCCATAAAATGACAGTTCCTGGGGCCAACGTCCTGACTTTC. Translated, it gives CASSHKMTVPGANVLTF.

This sequence joins TRBV7-9 and TRBJ1-2, with 9 bases matching TRBD1. Germline CDR1 reads SEHNR; CDR2 reads FQNEAQ (reference sequence). Losses at the gene ends were 5 bases for V and 7 bases for J; bases not matched to a gene: 11. There are 15 residues in the CDR3. The DNA of the CDR3 is TGTGCCAGCAGCGAAAGGGGACAGGGAGTCTCTGGCTACACCTTC. It encodes CASSERGQGVSGYTF.

V is TRBV7-9 and J is TRBJ1-3, with 7 bases that match TRBD1. V lost 3 bases, J lost 3 bases, and 5 bases stayed unmatched. This CDR3 spans 15 amino acids. Looked up from germline, CDR1 is SEHNR and CDR2 is FQNEAQ (reference sequence). The CDR3 coding sequence is TGTGCCAGCAGCTTCTTTTCAGGGGGTGGAAACACCATATATTTT. It encodes CASSFFSGGGNTIYF.

The chain is built from TRBV30 and TRBJ1-1, with 7 bases fitting TRBD1. Germline CDR1 reads GTSNPN; CDR2 reads SVGIG (reference sequence). This CDR3 region has 16 residues. The V gene end was trimmed by 3 bases and the J gene end by 0 bases; junction bases not matched to a gene: 10. The DNA for the CDR3 is TGTGCCTGGAGGTCCCCAGGGGGTCGGGTGAACACTGAAGCTTTCTTT. It encodes CAWRSPGGRVNTEAFF.

This clone was counted once. The V call is TRBV2, the J call TRBJ1-5; the match to TRBD1 covers 12 bases. Germline CDR1 reads SNHLY; CDR2 reads FYNNEI. CDR3 length: 16 amino acids. J gave up 0 bases and V 8 bases, and 5 bases lay outside the gene matches. CDR3 in DNA: TGTGCCAGCGGGACAGGGGGCTTCGATAGCAATCAGCCCCAGCATTTT. This sequence encodes CASGTGGFDSNQPQHF.

In this sample, this clone turned up once. The CDR3 protein is CASSFAQTSTETF. The CDR3 nucleotides read TGTGCCAGCAGCTTCGCCCAGACGAGTACAGAAACCTTC. This chain joins TRBV7-9 and TRBJ1-2; D remains ambiguous. CDR1 is SEHNR, CDR2 FQNEAQ, per germline (reference sequence). The CDR3 loop spans 13 amino acids. V was cut by 3 bases and J by 14 bases, with 19 bases left in between.

This clone was counted once. V and J are TRBV10-2 and TRBJ2-1; 7 bases are a match to TRBD2. CDR1 and CDR2 from the germline V gene are WSHSY and SAAADI. V trimming: 4 bases; J trimming: 3 bases; junction bases outside the gene matches: 3. The CDR3 spans 14 residues. DNA for the CDR3: TGCGCCAGCAGTGGGGGGGGACTCTACAATGAGCAGTTCTTC. Amino acids: CASSGGGLYNEQFF.

This clone was counted only a few times. V is TRBV27 and J is TRBJ1-2; D is ambiguous. Germline values: CDR1 MNHEY, CDR2 SMNVEV (reference sequence). CDR3 length: 14 residues. V was clipped by 2 bases and J by 4 bases, with 11 bases between them. The CDR3: CASSLGLGGYGYTF. As DNA, the CDR3 is TGTGCCAGCAGTTTAGGGCTGGGTGGCTATGGCTACACCTTC.

The chain uses TRBV4-3 and TRBJ2-7, with D possibly matching TRBD1 (6 bases). Per germline, CDR1 LGHNA and CDR2 YSLEER. The CDR3 runs to 15 residues. V dropped 0 bases and J dropped 3 bases, with 12 bases sitting between them. The CDR3 DNA sequence: TGCGCCAGCAGCCAAGATCAACAGGGCAGCTACGAGCAGTACTTC. It yields the protein CASSQDQQGSYEQYF.

This chain joins TRBV7-6 and TRBJ2-1, with D maybe TRBD2 (6 bases). The length of the CDR3 is 16 residues. V lost 0 bases to trimming and J lost 5 bases, with 14 bases between them. Germline CDR1 SGHVS, CDR2 FNYEAQ. CDR3 amino acids: CASSLAVRASDNEQFF. CDR3 coding DNA: TGTGCCAGCAGCTTAGCCGTAAGAGCTAGCGACAATGAGCAGTTCTTC. The whole variable domain, remainder taken from reference TRBV7-6 and TRBJ2-1, is GAGVSQSPRYKVTKRGQDVALRCDPISGHVSLYWYRQALGQGPEFLTYFNYEAQQDKSGLPNDRFSAERPEGSISTLTIQRTEQRDSAMYRCASSLAVRASDNEQFFGPGTRLTVL.